The following is a TCR beta chain sequence with its context. Its antigen is undetermined. The sample belongs to a study of cytotoxic CD8 clonotypes in ibrutinib-treated CLL. Overall study: Response was recorded as partial in some 24 patients and complete in 2; at median about 64 months, approximately 15 remained remitted and about 12 had progressed.

The study, taken as a whole, reports: The clonality went up when patients responded to ibrutinib and dropped back toward baseline at progression. Public clonotypes proved infrequent, and on treatment they shrank or remained steady.

Repertoires were generated with immunoSEQ multiplex PCR, while TCRdb's copy carries only in-frame clones and drops some. Here the sample spans 150,000 to 200,000 clones, approximately 90% being singletons. The TCR comes from a human donor with chronic lymphocytic leukemia. The sample here was PBMCs, taken at disease progression, from a patient treated with ibrutinib.

The CDR3 reads CASSRPGQGGNQPQHF. CDR3 nucleotide sequence: TGTGCCAGCAGCAGGCCCGGACAGGGGGGAAATCAGCCCCAGCATTTT. The chain has TRBV5-8 and TRBJ1-5; 10 bases map to TRBD1. Germline-derived CDR1 and CDR2 are SGHTS and YDEGEE. The CDR3 has 16 residues. V lost 4 bases and J lost 4; bases outside the gene matches: 8.